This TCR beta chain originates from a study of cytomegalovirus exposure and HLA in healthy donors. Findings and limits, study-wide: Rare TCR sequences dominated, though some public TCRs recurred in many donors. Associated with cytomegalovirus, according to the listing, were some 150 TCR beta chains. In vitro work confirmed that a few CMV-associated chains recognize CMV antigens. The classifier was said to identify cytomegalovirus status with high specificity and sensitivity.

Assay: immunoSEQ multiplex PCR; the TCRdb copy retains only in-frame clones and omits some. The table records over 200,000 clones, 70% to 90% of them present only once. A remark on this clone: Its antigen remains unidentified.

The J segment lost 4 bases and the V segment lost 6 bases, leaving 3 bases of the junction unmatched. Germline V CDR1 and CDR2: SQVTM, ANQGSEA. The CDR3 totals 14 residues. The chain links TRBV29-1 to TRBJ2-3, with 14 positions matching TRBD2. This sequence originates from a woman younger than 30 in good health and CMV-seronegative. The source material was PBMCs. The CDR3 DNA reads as TGCAGCGTAGGGACTAGCGGGAGCGCAGATACGCAGTATTTT. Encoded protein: CSVGTSGSADTQYF.